These 18 T cell receptor beta chains were all obtained from the same sample, sequenced in a study of blood T cell repertoires in COVID-19. TCRdb's table, derived via immunoSEQ multiplex PCR, lists solely in-frame clones and lacks some. The sample lists roughly 260,000 clones, roughly 86% occurring once. The sequencing sample was made of peripheral blood. The receptors here all came from a man between 40 and 49 years old who had recovered from COVID-19.

The CDR3 spells CASSRLAGGKRDEQFF. CDR3 nucleotide sequence: TGTGCCAGCAGTCGACTAGCGGGGGGGAAGCGCGATGAGCAGTTCTTC. This chain uses TRBV6-6 with TRBJ2-1, with 14 bases fitting TRBD2. Trimming at V came to 5 bases and at J to 8 bases, leaving 8 bases not matched to a gene. CDR1 and CDR2 from the germline V gene are MNHNY and SVGAGI (reference sequence). The CDR3 has 16 residues.

The CDR3 region has the DNA TGCGCCAGCAGCCCCAGGACAGGGCCCTACGAGCAGTACTTC. Its protein is CASSPRTGPYEQYF. The V call is TRBV4-3, the J call TRBJ2-7, with 8 positions matching TRBD1. After removal of 4 bases from V and 2 bases from J, the junction contained 4 bases not matched to a gene. CDR1 and CDR2 from the germline V gene are LGHNA and YSLEER. This CDR3 has 14 residues.

This clone was seen a handful of times. This rearrangement joins TRBV18 to TRBJ1-1; possibly TRBD1 for D (6 bases). The CDR3 is 14 amino acids. Germline values: CDR1 KGHSH, CDR2 LQKENI. V was shortened by 5 bases and J by 3 bases, with 13 bases between the two germline ends. The CDR3 DNA reads as TGTGCCAGCTCAACAGGGCTGATGGACACTGAAGCTTTCTTT. Protein sequence: CASSTGLMDTEAFF.

This sequence joins TRBV5-5 and TRBJ2-7, with 9 bases matching TRBD2. The CDR3 has 19 amino acids. Germline V gene sequence: CDR1 SGHKS, CDR2 YYEKEE (reference sequence). The J segment lost 2 bases and the V segment lost 0 bases, leaving 15 bases of the junction unmatched. CDR3 in DNA: TGTGCCAGCAGCTTGGAAGGATCTATGGGTAGCGGGGGCCCCTACGAGCAGTACTTC. This encodes CASSLEGSMGSGGPYEQYF.

With regard to this clone: Other DNA sequences of this sample code for an identical CDR3. Here the CDR3 reads CASSIHGTDSNQPQHF. The CDR3 region has the DNA TGTGCCAGTAGTATACACGGGACAGATAGCAATCAGCCCCAGCATTTT. The chain joins TRBV19 to TRBJ1-5, with 7 bases fitting TRBD1. With V trimmed by 2 bases and J by 0 bases, 4 bases remained unmatched. The germline V gene encodes CDR1 LNHDA and CDR2 SQIVND (reference sequence). The CDR3 loop spans 16 amino acids.

V gene TRBV18 combines with J gene TRBJ1-2; perhaps TRBD1 as D (5 bases). V was shortened by 1 base and J by 2 bases, with 14 bases between the two germline ends. The CDR3 runs 16 residues. Germline V CDR1 and CDR2: KGHSH, LQKENI. CDR3 protein: CASSPLPTEVNYGYTF. The CDR3 DNA is TGTGCCAGCTCACCACTCCCGACAGAAGTCAACTATGGCTACACCTTC. Full variable domain (missing parts from reference TRBV18 and TRBJ1-2): NAGVMQNPRHLVRRRGQEARLRCSPMKGHSHVYWYRQLPEEGLKFMVYLQKENIIDESGMPKERFSAEFPKEGPSILRIQQVVRGDSAAYFCASSPLPTEVNYGYTFGSGTRLTVV.

This clone was observed once. This sequence joins TRBV18 and TRBJ2-3, with TRBD2 matching over 7 bases. In germline, CDR1 is KGHSH, CDR2 LQKENI. The trim removed 6 bases at V and 0 bases at J, leaving 3 bases unmatched. The CDR3 contains 14 residues. The CDR3 DNA reads TGTGCCAGCTCCCGACTAGCAAGCACAGATACGCAGTATTTT. Residues: CASSRLASTDTQYF.

The chain combines TRBV18 with TRBJ2-7; 10 bases map to TRBD1. Looked up from germline, CDR1 is KGHSH and CDR2 is LQKENI. Unmatched junction bases numbered 9, after V lost 4 bases and J lost 3 bases. This CDR3 region has 16 residues. The CDR3 sequence: CASSLLPGQGYYEQYF. The CDR3 DNA reads as TGTGCCAGCTCACTGCTGCCGGGACAGGGGTACTACGAGCAGTACTTC. Supplemented by reference TRBV18 and TRBJ2-7, the full variable domain reads NAGVMQNPRHLVRRRGQEARLRCSPMKGHSHVYWYRQLPEEGLKFMVYLQKENIIDESGMPKERFSAEFPKEGPSILRIQQVVRGDSAAYFCASSLLPGQGYYEQYFGPGTRLTVT.

This rearrangement joins TRBV7-9 to TRBJ1-4, with TRBD1 identical over 8 bases. Germline CDR1 SEHNR, CDR2 FQNEAQ (reference sequence). The CDR3 is 15 amino acids. J lost 4 bases, V lost 3 bases, and 4 bases had no gene match. The CDR3 region is CASSLDRAINEKLFF. The CDR3 bases are TGTGCCAGCAGCTTGGACAGGGCCATTAATGAAAAACTGTTTTTT. The variable domain in full, completed from reference TRBV7-9 and TRBJ1-4, reads DTGVSQNPRHKITKRGQNVTFRCDPISEHNRLYWYRQTLGQGPEFLTYFQNEAQLEKSRLLSDRFSAERPKGSFSTLEIQRTEQGDSAMYLCASSLDRAINEKLFFGSGTQLSVL.

V and J are TRBV19 and TRBJ2-1; 10 bases are a match to TRBD2. The V gene's germline CDR1 is LNHDA and CDR2 SQIVND (reference sequence). This CDR3 region has 16 residues. The junction had 8 bases not matched to a gene; V was cut back by 1 base and J by 8 bases. The CDR3, as DNA: TGTGCCAGTAGTATAGGGAGCGGGGGGGCTTTCGATGAGCAGTTCTTC. It yields the protein CASSIGSGGAFDEQFF.

CDR3 nucleotides: TGTGCCAGCAGCGCCGGGACAGGTTGGTCCGAGCAGTACTTC. It specifies CASSAGTGWSEQYF. The genes are TRBV7-2 and TRBJ2-7; TRBD1 agrees at 8 bases. After removal of 5 bases from V and 6 bases from J, the junction contained 9 bases not matched to a gene. The germline CDR1 and CDR2 sequences are SGHTA and FQGNSA. The CDR3 is made up of 14 amino acids. The whole variable domain, remainder taken from reference TRBV7-2 and TRBJ2-7, is GAGVSQSPSNKVTEKGKDVELRCDPISGHTALYWYRQSLGQGLEFLIYFQGNSAPDKSGLPSDRFSAERTGGSVSTLTIQRTQQEDSAVYLCASSAGTGWSEQYFGPGTRLTVT.

V is TRBV7-6 and J is TRBJ2-1; 11 nucleotides align to TRBD2. The CDR3 covers 16 residues. V shed 3 bases and J 6 bases; nucleotides not matched to a gene: 7. Germline V gene sequence: CDR1 SGHVS, CDR2 FNYEAQ. The CDR3 spells CASSFQLAGVGNEQFF. The CDR3 DNA sequence: TGTGCCAGCAGCTTCCAACTAGCGGGAGTTGGCAATGAGCAGTTCTTC.

The rearrangement uses TRBV5-4 and TRBJ1-1, with 10 bases fitting TRBD1. Losses at the gene ends were 2 bases for V and 1 base for J; bases not matched to a gene: 2. The CDR3 is made up of 15 amino acids. Germline assignment: CDR1 SGHNT and CDR2 YYREEE (reference sequence). Written as DNA, the CDR3 is TGTGCCAGCAGCTTCCGGGACAGGGGGAACACTGAAGCTTTCTTT. Protein product: CASSFRDRGNTEAFF.

The gene calls are TRBV7-8 and TRBJ2-3, with 15 nucleotides matching TRBD2. The germline gives CDR1 SGHVS, CDR2 FQNEAQ. J lost 3 bases, V lost 5 bases, and 12 bases had no gene match. This CDR3 has 19 amino acids. The CDR3 DNA follows: TGTGCCAGCAGCCCCAACGGACTAGCGGGGGGGCTACGGACAGATACGCAGTATTTT. Its protein is CASSPNGLAGGLRTDTQYF.

The sample holds one count of this clone. The chain carries TRBV4-3 and TRBJ2-1; 10 positions agree with TRBD2. CDR3 length: 19 residues. Per germline, CDR1 LGHNA and CDR2 YSLEER. V was clipped by 2 bases and J by 2 bases; unmatched bases: 12. CDR3 sequence: CASSQKSSGSNRAYNEQFF. In DNA, the CDR3 is TGCGCCAGCAGCCAAAAGTCTAGCGGGAGTAATAGGGCCTACAATGAGCAGTTCTTC.

This clone was observed a single time. This chain uses TRBV9 with TRBJ1-2; unclear D gene. CDR1 and CDR2 from the germline V gene are SGDLS and YYNGEE. CDR3 length: 14 residues. V was pared by 4 bases and J by 4 bases, with 14 bases between. The CDR3 spells CASSPRGPAYGYTF. The CDR3, as DNA: TGTGCCAGCAGCCCCCGTGGGCCCGCCTATGGCTACACCTTC. The whole variable domain, filled in from reference TRBV9 and TRBJ1-2, reads DSGVTQTPKHLITATGQRVTLRCSPRSGDLSVYWYQQSLDQGLQFLIQYYNGEERAKGNILERFSAQQFPDLHSELNLSSLELGDSALYFCASSPRGPAYGYTFGSGTRLTVV.

This clone came up a few times. V is TRBV4-3 and J is TRBJ1-5, with unresolved D. The CDR3 has 13 amino acids. The germline V gene encodes CDR1 LGHNA and CDR2 YSLEER. V was trimmed by 4 bases and J by 5 bases, leaving 9 bases between them. CDR3 DNA sequence: TGCGCCAGCAGCCTATCAAGAGATCAGCCCCAGCATTTT. Its protein is CASSLSRDQPQHF.

This clone has just one count. V usage is TRBV30 and J usage is TRBJ1-3; D possibly corresponds to TRBD1 (5 bases). V dropped 2 bases and J dropped 2 bases, with 13 bases sitting between them. The CDR3 is 15 amino acids. Germline assignment: CDR1 GTSNPN and CDR2 SVGIG (reference sequence). The DNA of the CDR3 is TGTGCCTGGAGTAGACTGGGGGGGACTGGAAACACCATATATTTT. Translated, it gives CAWSRLGGTGNTIYF.